This is a list of T cell receptor beta chains from one sample in a study of Graves' ophthalmopathy and Graves' hyperthyroidism. TCRdb called the multiplex PCR reads again in MiXCR, with one record for every CDR3 protein. The sample consists of more than 150,000 distinct CDR3 sequences, roughly 37% of them appearing once. Input material: peripheral blood. These receptors were obtained from a woman in her thirties or forties with Graves' ophthalmopathy. Both conserved end residues are part of each CDR3. The order of the fields is CDR3 protein, CDR3 DNA, clone size, V gene, J gene, D gene. D genes are given only for firm matches. Clone size, where shown, is once, few, many, or a class for clones that have expanded.

CDR3 protein: CATKGTGKWNTEAFF
CDR3 DNA: TGTGCCACCAAAGGGACAGGGAAATGGAACACTGAAGCTTTCTTT
clone size: once
V gene: TRBV10-3
J gene: TRBJ1-1
D gene: TRBD1

CDR3 protein: CASSFKAGESNEQFF
CDR3 DNA: TGTGCCAGCAGCTTCAAAGCGGGGGAGAGTAATGAGCAGTTCTTC
clone size: many
V gene: TRBV7-2
J gene: TRBJ2-1
D gene: TRBD2

CDR3 protein: CASSSSTRFGRDTYEQYF
CDR3 DNA: TGTGCCAGCAGTTCCTCGACGCGATTCGGGCGGGACACCTACGAGCAGTACTTC
clone size: NA
V gene: TRBV6-2/TRBV6-3
J gene: TRBJ2-7
D gene: NA

CDR3 protein: CSARTGASHEQYF
CDR3 DNA: TGCAGCGCCCGGACAGGGGCATCCCACGAGCAGTACTTC
clone size: many
V gene: TRBV29-1
J gene: TRBJ2-7
D gene: TRBD1

CDR3 protein: CASSRPGQGAREQYF
CDR3 DNA: TGTGCCAGCAGCCGCCCGGGACAGGGGGCGAGAGAGCAGTACTTC
clone size: many
V gene: TRBV3-1
J gene: TRBJ2-7
D gene: TRBD1

CDR3 protein: CASSKRTQGNQPQHF
CDR3 DNA: TGTGCCAGCAGCAAACGGACACAGGGCAATCAGCCCCAGCATTTT
clone size: many
V gene: TRBV7-2
J gene: TRBJ1-5
D gene: NA

CDR3 protein: CASSEPAAGRNGYTF
CDR3 DNA: TGTGCCAGCAGTGAGCCGGCGGCAGGGCGTAATGGCTACACCTTC
clone size: many
V gene: TRBV25-1
J gene: TRBJ1-2
D gene: NA

CDR3 protein: CASSILTGFSGANVLTF
CDR3 DNA: TGTGCCAGTAGTATCCTTACAGGGTTCTCTGGGGCCAACGTCCTGACTTTC
clone size: NA
V gene: TRBV19
J gene: TRBJ2-6
D gene: NA

CDR3 protein: CASSATAGWRYEQYF
CDR3 DNA: TGTGCCAGCAGCGCAACGGCAGGGTGGAGATACGAGCAGTACTTC
clone size: NA
V gene: TRBV14
J gene: TRBJ2-7
D gene: NA

CDR3 protein: CAGQQGDADTQYF
CDR3 DNA: TGTGCCGGGCAACAGGGTGATGCTGATACGCAGTATTTT
clone size: NA
V gene: TRBV6-1
J gene: TRBJ2-3
D gene: NA

CDR3 protein: CASSRTGETEAFF
CDR3 DNA: TGCGCCAGCAGTCGAACAGGGGAGACTGAAGCTTTCTTT
clone size: many
V gene: TRBV4-1
J gene: TRBJ1-1
D gene: TRBD1

CDR3 protein: CASSQGLGQPLDYGYTF
CDR3 DNA: TGTGCCAGCAGCCAAGGACTCGGACAGCCCTTGGACTATGGCTACACCTTC
clone size: NA
V gene: TRBV4-2
J gene: TRBJ1-2
D gene: NA

CDR3 protein: CASSLRGRRDATEAFF
CDR3 DNA: TGTGCCAGCAGCCTCAGGGGGCGCAGGGATGCCACTGAAGCTTTCTTT
clone size: NA
V gene: TRBV11-2
J gene: TRBJ1-1
D gene: TRBD1

CDR3 protein: CASSILAGGPYF
CDR3 DNA: TGTGCCAGCAGCATACTAGCGGGAGGCCCCTACTTC
clone size: NA
V gene: TRBV6-2/TRBV6-3
J gene: TRBJ2-5
D gene: TRBD2

CDR3 protein: CASSFTGEGYEQYF
CDR3 DNA: TGTGCCAGCAGCTTTACGGGAGAGGGCTACGAGCAGTACTTC
clone size: many
V gene: TRBV5-6
J gene: TRBJ2-7
D gene: NA

CDR3 protein: CASSAITGSTEAFF
CDR3 DNA: TGTGCCAGCAGCGCCATAACAGGGTCCACTGAAGCTTTCTTT
clone size: NA
V gene: TRBV9
J gene: TRBJ1-1
D gene: NA

CDR3 protein: CSVERGHEQYF
CDR3 DNA: TGCAGCGTTGAAAGGGGGCACGAGCAGTACTTC
clone size: many
V gene: TRBV29-1
J gene: TRBJ2-7
D gene: TRBD1

CDR3 protein: CSARWQGHQPQHF
CDR3 DNA: TGCAGTGCTAGGTGGCAGGGCCATCAGCCCCAGCATTTT
clone size: once
V gene: TRBV20-1
J gene: TRBJ1-5
D gene: NA

CDR3 protein: CASSDRRTEAFF
CDR3 DNA: TGTGCCAGCAGCGACAGGCGGACTGAAGCTTTCTTT
clone size: NA
V gene: TRBV28
J gene: TRBJ1-1
D gene: NA

CDR3 protein: CAWSEDSVNTEAFF
CDR3 DNA: TGTGCCTGGAGTGAGGACTCCGTGAACACTGAAGCTTTCTTT
clone size: many
V gene: TRBV30
J gene: TRBJ1-1
D gene: NA

CDR3 protein: CASSSGMAYEQYF
CDR3 DNA: TGTGCCAGCAGTAGCGGGATGGCCTACGAGCAGTACTTC
clone size: NA
V gene: TRBV2
J gene: TRBJ2-7
D gene: TRBD2

CDR3 protein: CASTKDRSGTGELFF
CDR3 DNA: TGTGCCAGCACCAAGGACAGATCTGGAACCGGGGAGCTGTTTTTT
clone size: many
V gene: TRBV27
J gene: TRBJ2-2
D gene: NA

CDR3 protein: CASSPTGKQETQYF
CDR3 DNA: TGTGCCAGCTCACCGACAGGGAAACAAGAGACCCAGTACTTC
clone size: many
V gene: TRBV18
J gene: TRBJ2-5
D gene: TRBD1